Included here is one T cell receptor beta chain sequence, with context. The data were produced by immunoSEQ multiplex PCR, yet TCRdb's version contains in-frame clones alone and is incomplete. The data show about 44,000 clones, roughly 86% seen once. This sample is part of a study of control samples from healthy donors and cancer patients. The CDR3 runs 16 residues. V dropped 3 bases and J dropped 5; count of bases not matched to a gene: 9. Germline assignment: CDR1 MNHEY and CDR2 SMNVEV (reference sequence). Sequencing input: PBMCs. The genes are TRBV27 and TRBJ2-5, with 10 bases matching TRBD1. The clonotype originates from a woman aged 60-75 years with lung cancer. The CDR3 DNA sequence: TGTGCCAGCAGTTTCTCGGGACAGGGGCTCGGGGAGACCCAGTACTTC. Translating gives CASSFSGQGLGETQYF.